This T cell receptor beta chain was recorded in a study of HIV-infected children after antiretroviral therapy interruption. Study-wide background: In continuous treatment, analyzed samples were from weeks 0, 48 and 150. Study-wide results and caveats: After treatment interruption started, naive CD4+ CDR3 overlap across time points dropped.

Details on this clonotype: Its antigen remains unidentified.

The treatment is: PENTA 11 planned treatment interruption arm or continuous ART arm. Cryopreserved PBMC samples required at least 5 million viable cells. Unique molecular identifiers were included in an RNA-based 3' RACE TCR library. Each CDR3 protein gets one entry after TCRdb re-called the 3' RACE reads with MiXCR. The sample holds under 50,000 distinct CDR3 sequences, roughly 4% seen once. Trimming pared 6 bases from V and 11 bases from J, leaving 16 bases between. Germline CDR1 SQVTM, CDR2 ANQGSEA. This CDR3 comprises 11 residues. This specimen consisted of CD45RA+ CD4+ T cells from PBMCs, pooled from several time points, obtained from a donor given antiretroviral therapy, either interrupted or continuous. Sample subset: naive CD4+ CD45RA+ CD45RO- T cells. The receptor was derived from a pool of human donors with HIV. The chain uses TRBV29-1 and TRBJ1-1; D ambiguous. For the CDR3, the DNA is TGCAGCGTCGATGAGGAAAAGAGGGCTTTCTTT. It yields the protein CSVDEEKRAFF.